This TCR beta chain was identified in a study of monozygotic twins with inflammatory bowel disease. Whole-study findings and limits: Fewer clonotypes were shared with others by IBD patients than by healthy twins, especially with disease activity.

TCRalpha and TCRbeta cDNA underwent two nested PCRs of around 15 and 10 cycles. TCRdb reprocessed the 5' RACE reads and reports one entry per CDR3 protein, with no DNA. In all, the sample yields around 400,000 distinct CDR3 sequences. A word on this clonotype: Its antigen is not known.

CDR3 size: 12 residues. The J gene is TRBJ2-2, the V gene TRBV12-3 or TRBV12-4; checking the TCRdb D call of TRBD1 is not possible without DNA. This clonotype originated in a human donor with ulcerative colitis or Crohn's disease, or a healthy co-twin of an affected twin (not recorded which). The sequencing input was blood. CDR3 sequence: CAQGALTGELFF.